The next 14 T cell receptor beta chains were all read from a single sample in a study of cytomegalovirus exposure and HLA in healthy donors. PCR was performed using 60 Vbeta and 13 Jbeta primers. The table came from immunoSEQ multiplex PCR; TCRdb's copy has only in-frame clones and leaves some out. Here the sample table reports 95,000 to 150,000 clones. The sequencing sample was made of PBMCs. These receptors originate from a man aged 18 to 29 in good health and CMV-seronegative.

The chain is built from TRBV5-1 and TRBJ1-1, with TRBD1 matching 9 bases. The V and J ends lost 4 bases and 7 bases, in that order; junction bases with no gene match: 5. From germline, CDR1 is SGHRS and CDR2 YFSETQ. The CDR3 loop spans 13 amino acids. This CDR3 reads CASSGGTGIEAFF. In DNA, the CDR3 is TGCGCCAGCAGCGGAGGGACAGGGATTGAAGCTTTCTTT.

CDR3 amino acids: CASAYGGNPYNEQFF. CDR3 sequence (DNA): TGTGCCAGCGCCTACGGGGGTAATCCCTACAATGAGCAGTTCTTC. The genes are TRBV6-5 and TRBJ2-1, with D perhaps matching TRBD2 (6 bases). Germline-derived CDR1 and CDR2 are MNHEY and SVGAGI. Trimming cost V 8 bases and J 2 bases, with 16 bases left between them. This CDR3 comprises 15 residues.

The chain uses TRBV5-4 and TRBJ2-5, with 7 nucleotides matching TRBD1. Germline lookup yields CDR1 SGHNT and CDR2 YYREEE (reference sequence). This CDR3 has 14 residues. With 0 bases clipped from V and 3 bases from J, the junction kept 2 bases outside the gene matches. The CDR3 DNA reads as TGTGCCAGCAGCTTGGTTGGGACAGAAGAGACCCAGTACTTC. It yields the protein CASSLVGTEETQYF.

The chain links TRBV28 to TRBJ2-5, with D uncertain. Germline values: CDR1 MDHEN, CDR2 SYDVKM. CDR3 length: 16 amino acids. V was trimmed by 5 bases and J by 1 base, leaving 17 bases between them. The CDR3 protein is CASSQDSLERQETQYF. The CDR3 nucleotides are TGTGCCAGCAGTCAAGACTCCTTAGAACGCCAAGAGACCCAGTACTTC.

The rearrangement uses TRBV9 and TRBJ2-5; the match to TRBD2 covers 10 bases. The CDR3 is 16 amino acids. Germline V gene sequence: CDR1 SGDLS, CDR2 YYNGEE. Unmatched junction bases numbered 8, after V lost 4 bases and J lost 2 bases. The CDR3 here is CASSHPSLAGQETQYF. The CDR3 bases are TGTGCCAGCAGCCACCCCTCACTAGCGGGGCAAGAGACCCAGTACTTC.

The V and J genes are TRBV30 and TRBJ2-3; 8 positions match TRBD2. This CDR3 has 14 amino acids. The germline CDR1 and CDR2 sequences are GTSNPN and SVGIG (reference sequence). Losses at the gene ends were 2 bases for V and 0 bases for J; bases not matched to a gene: 1. CDR3 bases: TGTGCCTGGAGTTTAGCGGGGAGCACAGATACGCAGTATTTT. Its translation is CAWSLAGSTDTQYF.

As concerns this clone: One end of the junction fails to match germline, which may point to a read error. The chain combines TRBV5-1 with TRBJ2-7; TRBD1 matches 7 bases. Germline CDR1 SGHRS, CDR2 YFSETQ. The CDR3 covers 15 residues. CDR3 bases: TGCGCCAGCAGCTTGGGGAAAGGGACAGACGACGAGCAGCACTTC. Translating gives CASSLGKGTDDEQHF.

This chain links TRBV5-1 with TRBJ2-1, with 13 positions matching TRBD2. Losses at the gene ends were 5 bases for V and 8 bases for J; bases not matched to a gene: 7. The germline gives CDR1 SGHRS, CDR2 YFSETQ. This CDR3 is 15 amino acids long. CDR3 region: CASSPGLAGIDEQFF. The CDR3 coding sequence is TGCGCCAGCAGTCCGGGACTAGCGGGAATCGATGAGCAGTTCTTC.

This sequence joins TRBV6-1 and TRBJ2-7, with 7 bases identical to TRBD2. With 7 bases clipped from V and 4 bases from J, the junction kept 10 bases outside the gene matches. This CDR3 is built from 14 residues. In germline, CDR1 is MNHNS, CDR2 SASEGT. The CDR3 sequence: CASTWGGSFYEQYF. The CDR3 region has the DNA TGTGCCAGCACCTGGGGGGGATCCTTTTACGAGCAGTACTTC.

V and J are TRBV2 and TRBJ2-3, with a weak D call TRBD2 (6 bases). The germline CDR1 and CDR2 sequences are SNHLY and FYNNEI. This CDR3 has 15 residues. The V gene lost 3 bases and the J gene lost 0 bases, with 10 bases spanning the gap. The CDR3 reads CASSDGRGSTDTQYF. The CDR3 DNA is TGTGCCAGCAGTGACGGGCGGGGCAGCACAGATACGCAGTATTTT.

DNA for the CDR3: TGTGCCAGCAGCTTCGGGACTTTCACAGATACGCAGTATTTT. It yields the protein CASSFGTFTDTQYF. V gene TRBV7-3 combines with J gene TRBJ2-3; the D gene is possibly TRBD2 (6 bases). Trimming removed 3 bases from V and 2 bases from J, with 9 bases in between. The CDR3 is made up of 14 amino acids. Germline V CDR1 and CDR2: SGHTA, FQGTGA. Based on the CDR3 plus reference TRBV7-3 and TRBJ2-3, the full variable domain is GAGVSQTPSNKVTEKGKYVELRCDPISGHTALYWYRQSLGQGPEFLIYFQGTGAADDSGLPNDRFFAVRPEGSVSTLKIQRTERGDSAVYLCASSFGTFTDTQYFGPGTRLTVL.

The chain is built from TRBV27 and TRBJ2-2, with TRBD2 identical over 15 bases. Unmatched junction bases numbered 7, after V lost 6 bases and J lost 5 bases. Germline V lookup: CDR1 MNHEY, CDR2 SMNVEV (reference sequence). This CDR3 has 17 amino acids. The CDR3 nucleotides read TGTGCCAGCAGGGGGACTAGCGGGAGGAAGGTGACCGGGGAGCTGTTTTTT. Protein product: CASRGTSGRKVTGELFF.

The genes are TRBV7-2 and TRBJ2-3; 8 bases line up with TRBD2. Germline CDR1 is SGHTA and CDR2 is FQGNSA. The J segment lost 0 bases and the V segment lost 0 bases, leaving 11 bases of the junction unmatched. The CDR3 covers 19 residues. CDR3 residues: CASSLAGSERGISTDTQYF. The CDR3, as DNA: TGTGCCAGCAGCTTAGCCGGGAGCGAGCGGGGGATAAGCACAGATACGCAGTATTTT.

The chain carries TRBV13 and TRBJ2-3; D gene ambiguous. Germline CDR1 and CDR2: PRHDT and FYEKMQ (reference sequence). The V and J ends lost 2 bases and 3 bases respectively, with 9 bases between them. The CDR3 consists of 14 residues. The CDR3 DNA sequence: TGTGCCAGCAGCTTACAACAGATTACAGATACGCAGTATTTT. Translating it yields CASSLQQITDTQYF. Drawing the rest from reference TRBV13 and TRBJ2-3, the complete variable domain is AAGVIQSPRHLIKEKRETATLKCYPIPRHDTVYWYQQGPGQDPQFLISFYEKMQSDKGSIPDRFSAQQFSDYHSELNMSSLELGDSALYFCASSLQQITDTQYFGPGTRLTVL.